Listed here are 3 T cell receptor beta chains from one sample, sequenced in a study of T-cell reconstitution after alpha-beta-depleted transplantation in children. Using unique molecular identifiers, the investigators prepared the TCRbeta library. Using its own MiXCR run on the PCR reads, TCRdb lists one record per CDR3 protein. The repertoire holds 45,000 to 70,000 distinct CDR3 sequences, less than 55% seen once, with 95% to 98% in the top ten. The sequencing here drew on PBMCs, mostly from graft donor cells, taken 360 days after TCRalphabeta/CD19-depleted stem cell transplant. The source of these receptors is a male patient aged 5 to 17 who had a stem cell transplant for acute lymphoblastic leukemia, so the T cells may come from the graft donor.

Here the CDR3 DNA reads TGCGCCAGCAGTTTGTCCGGGCTCAATGAGCAGTTCTTC. Its protein product is CASSLSGLNEQFF. The V gene is TRBV5-1, the J gene TRBJ2-1; D remains unclear. The germline V gene has CDR1 SGHRS and CDR2 YFSETQ. This CDR3 region has 13 residues. Trimming pared 5 bases from V and 6 bases from J, leaving 12 bases between.

The chain carries TRBV6-2 or TRBV6-3 and TRBJ1-5; tentatively, D is TRBD1 (6 bases). The CDR3 covers 16 residues. Trimming took off 5 bases at V and 4 bases at J, with 18 bases between the two ends. Germline lookup yields CDR1 MNHEY and CDR2 SVGEGT. The CDR3, as DNA: TGTGCCAGCAGTCCCTCCAGAGGGACACAAAATCAGCCCCAGCATTTT. Protein: CASSPSRGTQNQPQHF.

The J gene is TRBJ1-1, the V gene TRBV5-1; a possible D gene is TRBD1 (6 bases). CDR3 length equals 16 residues. Germline V CDR1 and CDR2: SGHRS, YFSETQ. V gave up 4 bases and J gave up 0 bases, with 16 bases separating them. CDR3 DNA: TGCGCCAGCAGCCCCCTGACAGGATCTATGAACACTGAAGCTTTCTTT. Translating gives CASSPLTGSMNTEAFF. The variable domain in full, with the rest retrieved from reference TRBV5-1 and TRBJ1-1, is KAGVTQTPRYLIKTRGQQVTLSCSPISGHRSVSWYQQTPGQGLQFLFEYFSETQRNKGNFPGRFSGRQFSNSRSEMNVSTLELGDSALYLCASSPLTGSMNTEAFFGQGTRLTVV.